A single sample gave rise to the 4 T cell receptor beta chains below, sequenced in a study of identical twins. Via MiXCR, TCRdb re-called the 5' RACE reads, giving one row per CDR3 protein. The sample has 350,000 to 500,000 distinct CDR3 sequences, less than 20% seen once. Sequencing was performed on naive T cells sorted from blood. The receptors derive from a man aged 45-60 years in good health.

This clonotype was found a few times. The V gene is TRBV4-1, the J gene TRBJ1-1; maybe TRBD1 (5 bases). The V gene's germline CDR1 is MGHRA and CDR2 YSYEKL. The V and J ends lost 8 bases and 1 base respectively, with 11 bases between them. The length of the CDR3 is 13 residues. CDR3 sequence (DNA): TGCGCCAGCGGAGGGGCTAGGAACACTGAAGCTTTCTTT. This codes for CASGGARNTEAFF.

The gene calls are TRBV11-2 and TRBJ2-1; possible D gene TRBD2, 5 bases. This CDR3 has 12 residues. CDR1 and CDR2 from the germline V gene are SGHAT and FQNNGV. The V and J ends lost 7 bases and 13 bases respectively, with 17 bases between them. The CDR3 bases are TGTGCCAGCAACCTCGGGGTAGAGCAACAGTTCTTC. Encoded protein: CASNLGVEQQFF.

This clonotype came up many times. CDR3: CASSLGGQRNQPQHF. The CDR3 nucleotides are TGCGCCAGCAGCTTGGGGGGGCAGCGCAATCAGCCCCAGCATTTT. The gene calls are TRBV5-1 and TRBJ1-5; a weak D match, TRBD1 (6 bases). Germline CDR1 SGHRS, CDR2 YFSETQ. V lost 0 bases, J lost 2 bases, and 9 bases lay in between. CDR3 length: 15 residues.

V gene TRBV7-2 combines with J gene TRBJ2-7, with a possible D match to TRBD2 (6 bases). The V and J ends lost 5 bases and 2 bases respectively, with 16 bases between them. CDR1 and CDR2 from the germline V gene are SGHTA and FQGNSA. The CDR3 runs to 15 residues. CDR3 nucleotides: TGTGCCAGCAGCGCGGGGTTGGTAGCGGCCTACGAGCAGTACTTC. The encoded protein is CASSAGLVAAYEQYF.